Shown below are 10 T cell receptor beta chains from a single sample sequenced in a study of cytomegalovirus exposure and HLA in healthy donors. Here immunoSEQ multiplex PCR was the method, and the copy in TCRdb shows in-frame clones only, minus some. The sample yields about 88,000 clones, roughly 96% seen once. The sequenced sample consisted of PBMCs. The receptors originated from a man aged 18 to 29 in good health and CMV-seronegative.

The chain couples TRBV6-1 to TRBJ1-5; D may be TRBD1 (5 bases). The CDR3 is 16 amino acids. V was pared by 4 bases and J by 3 bases, with 16 bases between. Looked up from germline, CDR1 is MNHNS and CDR2 is SASEGT. The CDR3 sequence is CASSGGGGGDNQPQHF. The CDR3 region has the DNA TGTGCCAGCAGTGGGGGCGGGGGAGGAGACAATCAGCCCCAGCATTTT.

J is TRBJ2-7 and V is TRBV6-6, with 9 bases fitting TRBD1. With 6 bases clipped from V and 6 bases from J, the junction kept 9 bases outside the gene matches. CDR1 MNHNY and CDR2 SVGAGI come from the germline V gene (reference sequence). This CDR3 region has 14 residues. The DNA of the CDR3 is TGTGCCAGCAGCCGGGACAGGGTTATGGGCGAGCAGTACTTC. Protein: CASSRDRVMGEQYF.

The chain couples TRBV18 to TRBJ2-5, with a possible D match to TRBD2 (6 bases). Germline V gene data show CDR1 as KGHSH and CDR2 as LQKENI. The germline V and J ends were trimmed by 2 bases and 5 bases, with 15 bases remaining between them. The CDR3 has 15 amino acids. This chain's CDR3 is CASSPMRVRDETQYF. In DNA, the CDR3 is TGTGCCAGCTCACCAATGAGGGTGCGGGATGAGACCCAGTACTTC.

The chain links TRBV10-3 to TRBJ2-1; a weak D match, TRBD1 (5 bases). Looked up from germline, CDR1 is ENHRY and CDR2 is SYGVKD. This CDR3 has 15 residues. Trimming took 5 bases from V and 0 from J, leaving 11 bases between them. This chain's CDR3 is CAISKTAASYNEQFF. CDR3 nucleotide sequence: TGTGCCATCAGTAAGACAGCCGCCTCCTACAATGAGCAGTTCTTC.

The rearrangement links TRBV4-1 to TRBJ2-5; D may be TRBD1 (5 bases). Germline V gene lookup returns CDR1 MGHRA and CDR2 YSYEKL. Trimming took 0 bases from V and 5 from J, leaving 19 bases between them. The CDR3 loop spans 17 amino acids. For the CDR3, the DNA is TGCGCCAGCAGCCAAGATGTCCCACCAGGGAATGCGGAGACCCAGTACTTC. This encodes CASSQDVPPGNAETQYF.

The chain is built from TRBV9 and TRBJ1-4, with no clear D. From germline, CDR1 is SGDLS and CDR2 YYNGEE. The CDR3 runs to 14 residues. Trimming cost V 2 bases and J 0 bases, with 5 bases left between them. CDR3 sequence reads: CASSVTATNEKLFF. As DNA, the CDR3 is TGTGCCAGCAGCGTGACTGCAACTAATGAAAAACTGTTTTTT.

This clone was picked up one time. The rearrangement uses TRBV11-2 and TRBJ2-7, with D perhaps matching TRBD2 (6 bases). Germline V gene lookup returns CDR1 SGHAT and CDR2 FQNNGV. Trimming pared 3 bases from V and 6 bases from J, leaving 6 bases between. This CDR3 is built from 11 residues. The CDR3 protein is CASSLRGEQYF. CDR3 DNA: TGTGCCAGCAGCTTGCGGGGCGAGCAGTACTTC.

The chain is built from TRBV5-1 and TRBJ1-1, with 11 bases fitting TRBD1. Germline V gives CDR1 SGHRS, CDR2 YFSETQ. Trimming took 1 base from V and 6 from J; bases not matched to a gene: 11. This CDR3 region has 17 residues. The CDR3 here is CASSLPGTGGGDSEAFF. The CDR3 nucleotides are TGCGCCAGCAGCTTGCCCGGGACAGGGGGAGGGGACTCTGAAGCTTTCTTT.

The chain combines TRBV30 with TRBJ2-1; TRBD2 aligns across 15 bases. The CDR3 contains 15 residues. V dropped 4 bases and J dropped 7; count of bases not matched to a gene: 5. The V gene's germline CDR1 is GTSNPN and CDR2 SVGIG (reference sequence). CDR3 in DNA: TGTGCCTGGACCGGACTAGCGGGAGGGCAGAATGAGCAGTTCTTC. Residues: CAWTGLAGGQNEQFF.

The gene calls are TRBV2 and TRBJ2-3; perhaps TRBD2 as D (6 bases). This CDR3 has 15 amino acids. Between the trimmed V and J ends, which lost 3 bases and 0 bases, there was a span of 10 bases. Germline V gene lookup returns CDR1 SNHLY and CDR2 FYNNEI. Here the CDR3 reads CASSDGSLSTDTQYF. The DNA of the CDR3 is TGTGCCAGCAGTGACGGGAGCCTTAGCACAGATACGCAGTATTTT.